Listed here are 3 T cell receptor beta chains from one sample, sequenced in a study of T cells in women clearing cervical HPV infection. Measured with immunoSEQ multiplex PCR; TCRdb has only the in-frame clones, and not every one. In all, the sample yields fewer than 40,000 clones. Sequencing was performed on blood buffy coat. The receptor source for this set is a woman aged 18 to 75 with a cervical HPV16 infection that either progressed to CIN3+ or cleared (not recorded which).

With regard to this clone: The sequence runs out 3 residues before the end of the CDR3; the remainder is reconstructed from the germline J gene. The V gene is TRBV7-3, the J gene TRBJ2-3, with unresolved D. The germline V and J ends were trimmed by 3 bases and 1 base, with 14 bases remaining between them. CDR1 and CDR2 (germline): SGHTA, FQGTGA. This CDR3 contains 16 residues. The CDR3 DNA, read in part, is TGTGCCAGCAGCTTCTCCGCTGGTGTAGGCACAGATACG. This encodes CASSFSAGVGTDT. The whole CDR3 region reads CASSFSAGVGTDTQYF.

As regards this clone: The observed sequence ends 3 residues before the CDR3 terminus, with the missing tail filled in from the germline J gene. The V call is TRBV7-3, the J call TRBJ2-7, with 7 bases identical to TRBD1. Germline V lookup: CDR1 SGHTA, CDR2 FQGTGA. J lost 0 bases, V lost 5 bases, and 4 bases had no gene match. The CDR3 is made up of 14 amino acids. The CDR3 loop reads CASSVDRSSYEQYF. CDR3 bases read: TGTGCCAGCAGCGTGGACAGGAGCTCCTACGAG.

CDR3 bases read: TGCAGCGTTACACAAGGGAACACTGAA. Protein product: CSVTQGNTE. The full CDR3 sequence reads CSVTQGNTEAFF. This chain joins TRBV29-1 and TRBJ1-1; unclear D gene. From the germline J gene comes the end of the CDR3, since the read stops 3 residues before it. There are 12 residues in the CDR3. Germline loops: CDR1 SQVTM, CDR2 ANQGSEA. V shed 5 bases and J shed 1 base, with 8 bases lying between them.